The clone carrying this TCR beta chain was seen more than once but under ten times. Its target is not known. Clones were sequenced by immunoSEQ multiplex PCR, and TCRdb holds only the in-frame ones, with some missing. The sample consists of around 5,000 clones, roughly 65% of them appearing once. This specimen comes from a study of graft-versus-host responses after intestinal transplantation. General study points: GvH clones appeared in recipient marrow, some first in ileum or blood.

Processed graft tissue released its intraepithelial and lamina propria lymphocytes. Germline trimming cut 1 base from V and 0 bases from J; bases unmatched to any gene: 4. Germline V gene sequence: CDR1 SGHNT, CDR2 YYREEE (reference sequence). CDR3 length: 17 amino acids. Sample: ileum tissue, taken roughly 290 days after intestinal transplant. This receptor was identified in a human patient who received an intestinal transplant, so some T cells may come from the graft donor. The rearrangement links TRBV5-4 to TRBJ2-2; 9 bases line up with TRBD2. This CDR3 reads CASSLRLAGPNTGELFF. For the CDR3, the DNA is TGTGCCAGCAGCTTGCGGCTAGCGGGACCGAACACCGGGGAGCTGTTTTTT.